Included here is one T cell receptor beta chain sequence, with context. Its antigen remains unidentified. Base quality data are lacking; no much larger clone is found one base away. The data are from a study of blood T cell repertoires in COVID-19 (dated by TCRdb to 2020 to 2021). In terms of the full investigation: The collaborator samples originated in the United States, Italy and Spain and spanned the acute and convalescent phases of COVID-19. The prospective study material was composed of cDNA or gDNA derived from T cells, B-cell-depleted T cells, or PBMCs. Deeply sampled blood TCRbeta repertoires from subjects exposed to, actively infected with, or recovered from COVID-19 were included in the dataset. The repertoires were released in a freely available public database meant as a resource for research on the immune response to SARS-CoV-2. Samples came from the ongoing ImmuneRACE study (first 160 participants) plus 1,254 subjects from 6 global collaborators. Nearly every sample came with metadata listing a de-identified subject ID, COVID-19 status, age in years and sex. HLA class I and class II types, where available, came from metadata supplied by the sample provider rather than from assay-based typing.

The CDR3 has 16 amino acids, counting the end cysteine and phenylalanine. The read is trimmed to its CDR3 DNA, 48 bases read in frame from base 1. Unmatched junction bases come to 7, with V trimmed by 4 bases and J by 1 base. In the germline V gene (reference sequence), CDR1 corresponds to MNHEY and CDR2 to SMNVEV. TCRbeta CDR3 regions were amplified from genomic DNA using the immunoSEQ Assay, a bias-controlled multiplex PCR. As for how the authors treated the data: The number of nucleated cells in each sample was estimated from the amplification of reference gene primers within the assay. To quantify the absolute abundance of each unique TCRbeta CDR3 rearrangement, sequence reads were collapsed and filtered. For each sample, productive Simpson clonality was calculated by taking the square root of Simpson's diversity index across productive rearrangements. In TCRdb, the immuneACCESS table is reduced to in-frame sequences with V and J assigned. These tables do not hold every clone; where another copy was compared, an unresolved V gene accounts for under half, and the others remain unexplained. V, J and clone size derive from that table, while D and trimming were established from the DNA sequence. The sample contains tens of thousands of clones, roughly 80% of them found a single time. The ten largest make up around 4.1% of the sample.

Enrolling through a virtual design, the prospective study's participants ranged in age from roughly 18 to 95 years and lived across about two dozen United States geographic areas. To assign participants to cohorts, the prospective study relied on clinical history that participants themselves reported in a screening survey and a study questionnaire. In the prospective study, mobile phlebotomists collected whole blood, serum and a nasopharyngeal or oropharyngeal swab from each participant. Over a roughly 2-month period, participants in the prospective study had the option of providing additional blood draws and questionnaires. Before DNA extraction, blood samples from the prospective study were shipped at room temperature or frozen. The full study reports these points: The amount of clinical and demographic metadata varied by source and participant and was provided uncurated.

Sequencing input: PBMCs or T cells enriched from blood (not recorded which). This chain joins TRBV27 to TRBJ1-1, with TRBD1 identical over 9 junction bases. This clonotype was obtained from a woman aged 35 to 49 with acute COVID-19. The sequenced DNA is TGTGCCAGCAGTTCCCTGACAGGGGGGTGGAACACTGAAGCTTTCTTT. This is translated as CASSSLTGGWNTEAFF.